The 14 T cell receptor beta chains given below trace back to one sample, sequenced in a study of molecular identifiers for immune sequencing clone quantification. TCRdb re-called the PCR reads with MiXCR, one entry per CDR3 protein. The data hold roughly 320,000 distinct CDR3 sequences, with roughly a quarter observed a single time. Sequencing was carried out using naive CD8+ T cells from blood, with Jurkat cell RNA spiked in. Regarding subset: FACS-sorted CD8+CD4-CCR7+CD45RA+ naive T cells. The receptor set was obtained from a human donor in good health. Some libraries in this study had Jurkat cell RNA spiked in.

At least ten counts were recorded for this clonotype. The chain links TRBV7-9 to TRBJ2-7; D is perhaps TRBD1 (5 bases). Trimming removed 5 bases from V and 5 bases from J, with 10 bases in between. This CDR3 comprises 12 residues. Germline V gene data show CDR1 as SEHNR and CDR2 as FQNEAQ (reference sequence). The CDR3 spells CASSRAQDEQYF. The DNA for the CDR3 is TGTGCCAGCAGCCGGGCACAGGACGAGCAGTACTTC. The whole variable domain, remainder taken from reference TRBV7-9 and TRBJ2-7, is DTGVSQNPRHKITKRGQNVTFRCDPISEHNRLYWYRQTLGQGPEFLTYFQNEAQLEKSRLLSDRFSAERPKGSFSTLEIQRTEQGDSAMYLCASSRAQDEQYFGPGTRLTVT.

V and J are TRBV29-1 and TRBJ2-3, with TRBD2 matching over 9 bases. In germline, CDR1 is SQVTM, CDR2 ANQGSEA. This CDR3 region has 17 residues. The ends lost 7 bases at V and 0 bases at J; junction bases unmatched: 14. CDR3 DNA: TGCAGCGGAGGAATAGTTCTAGCGGGACCTAGCACAGATACGCAGTATTTT. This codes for CSGGIVLAGPSTDTQYF.

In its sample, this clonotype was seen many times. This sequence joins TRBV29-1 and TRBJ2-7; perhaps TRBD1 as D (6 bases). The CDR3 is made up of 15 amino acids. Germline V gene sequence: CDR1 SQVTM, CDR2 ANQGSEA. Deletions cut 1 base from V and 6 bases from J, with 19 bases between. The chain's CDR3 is CSVEGSGPTGFEQYF. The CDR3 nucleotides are TGCAGCGTTGAAGGGTCGGGACCGACAGGTTTCGAGCAGTACTTC.

The CDR3, as DNA: TGTGCCAGCAGCTTACGGGGGTCCAGCACAGATACGCAGTATTTT. Residues: CASSLRGSSTDTQYF. The chain has TRBV7-6 and TRBJ2-3, with D tentatively TRBD2 (6 bases). The V and J ends lost 2 bases and 0 bases respectively, with 9 bases between them. In germline, CDR1 is SGHVS, CDR2 FNYEAQ. The CDR3 length is 15 residues.

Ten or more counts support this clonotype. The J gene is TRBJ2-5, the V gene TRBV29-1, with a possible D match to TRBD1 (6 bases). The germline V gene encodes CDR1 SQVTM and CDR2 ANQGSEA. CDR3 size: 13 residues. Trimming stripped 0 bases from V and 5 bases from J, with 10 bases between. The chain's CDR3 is CSVEEGARETQYF. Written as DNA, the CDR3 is TGCAGCGTTGAAGAGGGGGCACGTGAGACCCAGTACTTC.

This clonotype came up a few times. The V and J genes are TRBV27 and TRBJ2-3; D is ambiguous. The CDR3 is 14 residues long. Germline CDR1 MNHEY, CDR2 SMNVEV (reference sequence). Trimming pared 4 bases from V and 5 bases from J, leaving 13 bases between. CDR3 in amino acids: CASSSGETVDTQYF. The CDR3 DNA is TGTGCCAGCAGTTCCGGAGAGACCGTAGATACGCAGTATTTT.

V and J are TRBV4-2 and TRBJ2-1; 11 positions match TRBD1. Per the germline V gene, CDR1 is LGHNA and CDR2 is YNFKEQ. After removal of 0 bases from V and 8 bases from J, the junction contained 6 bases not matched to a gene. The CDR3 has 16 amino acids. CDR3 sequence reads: CASSQEVGQGADEQFF. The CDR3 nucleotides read TGTGCCAGCAGCCAAGAGGTTGGACAGGGGGCGGATGAGCAGTTCTTC.

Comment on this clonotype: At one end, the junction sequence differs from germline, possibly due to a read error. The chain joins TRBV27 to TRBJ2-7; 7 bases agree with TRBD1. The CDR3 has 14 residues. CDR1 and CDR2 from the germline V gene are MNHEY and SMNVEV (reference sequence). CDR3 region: CASGLGTGVGEQYF. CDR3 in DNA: TGTGCCAGCGGTTTAGGCACAGGGGTCGGCGAGCAGTACTTC.

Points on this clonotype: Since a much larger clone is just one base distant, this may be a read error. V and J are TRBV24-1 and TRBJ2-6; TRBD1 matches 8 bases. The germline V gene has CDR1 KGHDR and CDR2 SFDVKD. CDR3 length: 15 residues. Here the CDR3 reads CASSEQGAGANVLTF. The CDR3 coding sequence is TGTGCCTCCAGTGAACAGGGGGCTGGGGCCAACGTCCTGACTTTC.

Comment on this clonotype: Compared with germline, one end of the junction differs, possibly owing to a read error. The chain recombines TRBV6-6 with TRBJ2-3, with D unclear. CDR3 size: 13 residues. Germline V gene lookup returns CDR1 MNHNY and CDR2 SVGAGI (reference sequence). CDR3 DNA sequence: TGTGGCAGCAGTAACCACGGCACAGATACGCAGTATTTT. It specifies CGSSNHGTDTQYF.

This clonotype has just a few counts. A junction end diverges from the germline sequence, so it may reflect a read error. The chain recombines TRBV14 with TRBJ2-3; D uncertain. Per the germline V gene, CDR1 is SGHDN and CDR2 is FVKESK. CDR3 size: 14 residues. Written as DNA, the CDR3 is TGTGCCAGCAGCCAAGTGACTTTCACAGATACGCAGTGTTTT. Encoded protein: CASSQVTFTDTQCF. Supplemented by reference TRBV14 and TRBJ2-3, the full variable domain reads EAGVTQFPSHSVIEKGQTVTLRCDPISGHDNLYWYRRVMGKEIKFLLHFVKESKQDESGMPNNRFLAERTGGTYSTLKVQPAELEDSGVYFCASSQVTFTDTQCFGPGTRLTVL.

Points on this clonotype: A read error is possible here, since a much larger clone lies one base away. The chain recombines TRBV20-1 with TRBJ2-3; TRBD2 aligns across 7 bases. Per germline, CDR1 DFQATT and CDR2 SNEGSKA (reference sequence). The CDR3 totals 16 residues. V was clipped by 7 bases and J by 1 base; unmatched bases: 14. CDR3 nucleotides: TGCAGTGTCCGAGGTTGGAGCGGGATTCGCACAGATACGCAGTATTTT. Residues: CSVRGWSGIRTDTQYF.

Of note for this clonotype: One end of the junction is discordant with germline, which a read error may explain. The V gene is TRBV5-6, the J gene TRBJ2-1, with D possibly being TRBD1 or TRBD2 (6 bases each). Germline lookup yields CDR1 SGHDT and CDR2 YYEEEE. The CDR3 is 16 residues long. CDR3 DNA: TGTGCCAGCAGCTTGGGAGGGGGGCCCGGGGGCAATGGGCAGTTCTTC. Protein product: CASSLGGGPGGNGQFF. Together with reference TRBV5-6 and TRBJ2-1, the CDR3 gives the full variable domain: DAGVTQSPTHLIKTRGQQVTLRCSPKSGHDTVSWYQQALGQGPQFIFQYYEEEERQRGNFPDRFSGHQFPNYSSELNVNALLLGDSALYLCASSLGGGPGGNGQFFGPGTRLTVL.

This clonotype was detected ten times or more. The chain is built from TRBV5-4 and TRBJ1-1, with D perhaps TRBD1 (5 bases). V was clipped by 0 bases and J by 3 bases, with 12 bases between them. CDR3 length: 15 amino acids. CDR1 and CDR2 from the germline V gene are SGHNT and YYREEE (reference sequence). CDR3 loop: CASSLEGREDTEAFF. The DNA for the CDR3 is TGTGCCAGCAGCTTGGAGGGCAGGGAGGACACTGAAGCTTTCTTT.